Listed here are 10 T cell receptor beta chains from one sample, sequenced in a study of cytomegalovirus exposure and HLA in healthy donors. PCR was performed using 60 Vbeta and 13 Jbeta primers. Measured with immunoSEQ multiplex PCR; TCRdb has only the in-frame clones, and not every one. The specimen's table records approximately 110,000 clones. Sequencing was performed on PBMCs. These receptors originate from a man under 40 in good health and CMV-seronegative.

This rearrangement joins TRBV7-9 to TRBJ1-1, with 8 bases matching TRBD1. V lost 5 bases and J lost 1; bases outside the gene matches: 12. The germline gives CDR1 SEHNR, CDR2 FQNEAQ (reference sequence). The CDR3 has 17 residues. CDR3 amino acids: CASSGPRDRGWNTEAFF. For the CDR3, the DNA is TGTGCCAGCAGCGGTCCCCGAGACAGGGGATGGAACACTGAAGCTTTCTTT.

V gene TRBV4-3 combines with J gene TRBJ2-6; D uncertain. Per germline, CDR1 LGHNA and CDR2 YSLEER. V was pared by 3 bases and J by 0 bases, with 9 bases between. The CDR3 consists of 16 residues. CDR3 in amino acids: CASSQSSVSGANVLTF. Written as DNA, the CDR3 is TGCGCCAGCAGCCAGTCTTCAGTCTCTGGGGCCAACGTCCTGACTTTC.

The CDR3 coding sequence is TGTGCCAGCCGGGGGGTGCTAGCGGCACGCTCTGGGGCCAACGTCCTGACTTTC. It yields the protein CASRGVLAARSGANVLTF. The chain links TRBV7-9 to TRBJ2-6, with 7 bases identical to TRBD2. Trimming at V came to 8 bases and at J to 0 bases, leaving 13 bases not matched to a gene. CDR1 is SEHNR, CDR2 FQNEAQ, per germline (reference sequence). The CDR3 sequence is 18 residues long.

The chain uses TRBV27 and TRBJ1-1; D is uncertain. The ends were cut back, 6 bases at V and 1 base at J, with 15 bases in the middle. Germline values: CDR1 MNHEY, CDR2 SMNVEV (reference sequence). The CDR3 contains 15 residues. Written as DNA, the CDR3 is TGTGCCAGCAGCTTGGGTGGCCGACAGAACACTGAAGCTTTCTTT. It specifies CASSLGGRQNTEAFF.

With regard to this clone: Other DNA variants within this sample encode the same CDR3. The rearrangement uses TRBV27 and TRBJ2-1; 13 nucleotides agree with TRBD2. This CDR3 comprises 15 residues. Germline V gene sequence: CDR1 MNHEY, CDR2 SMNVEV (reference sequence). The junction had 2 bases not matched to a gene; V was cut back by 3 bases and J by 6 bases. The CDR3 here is CASSLTSGRSNEQFF. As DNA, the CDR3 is TGTGCCAGCAGTTTGACTAGCGGGAGGTCCAATGAGCAGTTCTTC.

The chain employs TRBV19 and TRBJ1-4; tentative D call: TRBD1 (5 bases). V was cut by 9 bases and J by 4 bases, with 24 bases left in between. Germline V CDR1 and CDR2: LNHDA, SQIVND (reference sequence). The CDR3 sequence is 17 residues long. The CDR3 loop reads CASRISGTGGLNEKLFF. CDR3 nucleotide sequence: TGTGCCAGCCGAATCAGTGGGACGGGAGGACTTAATGAAAAACTGTTTTTT.

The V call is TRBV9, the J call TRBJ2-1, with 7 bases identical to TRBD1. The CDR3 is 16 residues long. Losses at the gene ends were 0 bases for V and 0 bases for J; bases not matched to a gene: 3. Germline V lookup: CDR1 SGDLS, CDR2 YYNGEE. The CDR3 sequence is CASSVAGDSSYNEQFF. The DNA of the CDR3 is TGTGCCAGCAGCGTAGCTGGGGACAGCTCCTACAATGAGCAGTTCTTC.

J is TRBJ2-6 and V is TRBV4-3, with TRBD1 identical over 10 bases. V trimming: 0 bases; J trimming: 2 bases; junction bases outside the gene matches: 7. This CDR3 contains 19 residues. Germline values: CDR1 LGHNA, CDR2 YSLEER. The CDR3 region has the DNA TGCGCCAGCAGCCAAGATATAGGGACAGGGGACGCTGGGGCCAACGTCCTGACTTTC. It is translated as CASSQDIGTGDAGANVLTF.

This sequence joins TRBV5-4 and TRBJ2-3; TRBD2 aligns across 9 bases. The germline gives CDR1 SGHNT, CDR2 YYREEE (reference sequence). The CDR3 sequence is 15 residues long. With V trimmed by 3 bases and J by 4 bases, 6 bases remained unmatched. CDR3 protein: CASSSILAGADTQYF. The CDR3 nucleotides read TGTGCCAGCAGCTCGATACTAGCGGGTGCAGATACGCAGTATTTT.

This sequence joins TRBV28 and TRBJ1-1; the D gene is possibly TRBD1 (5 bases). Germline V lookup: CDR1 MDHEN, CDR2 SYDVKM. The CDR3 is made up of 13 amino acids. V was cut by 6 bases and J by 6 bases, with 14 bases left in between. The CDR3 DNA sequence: TGTGCCAGCAGGCTGGGTAGGGGTGCTGAAGCTTTCTTT. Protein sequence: CASRLGRGAEAFF.